A selection of T cell receptor beta chains follows, all from one sample in a study of blood T cell repertoires in COVID-19. The table came from immunoSEQ multiplex PCR; TCRdb's copy has only in-frame clones and leaves some out. The sample contains 200,000 to 300,000 clones, just under 85% of which appear only once. Material: peripheral blood. The receptor source for this set is a woman at least 80 years old with acute or convalescent COVID-19. CDR3s include the opening cysteine and the closing phenylalanine or tryptophan. The D gene is left open where the match is weak. Part of the rows lack a size; the others show once, few, many or a class for expanded clones.

v_call,j_call,d_call,clone_size,cdr3_aa,cdr3_nt
TRBV5-1,TRBJ1-2,TRBD1,.,CASSVMTGTDLNYGYTF,TGCGCCAGCAGCGTAATGACCGGGACAGACCTTAACTATGGCTACACCTTC
TRBV19,TRBJ1-1,TRBD1,.,CASKGAGNTEAFF,TGTGCCAGCAAGGGGGCAGGGAACACTGAAGCTTTCTTT
TRBV6-5,TRBJ1-1,.,.,CASKGGGWNTEAFF,TGTGCCAGCAAAGGGGGGGGGTGGAACACTGAAGCTTTCTTT
TRBV11-2,TRBJ2-2,.,.,CASSLASSANTGELFF,TGTGCCAGCAGCTTAGCGAGTTCCGCGAACACCGGGGAGCTGTTTTTT
TRBV6-6,TRBJ1-2,.,.,CASSGDMYYGYTF,TGTGCCAGCAGCGGCGACATGTACTATGGCTACACCTTC
TRBV27,TRBJ2-1,TRBD1,.,CASSWGTGNEQFF,TGTGCCAGCAGTTGGGGGACAGGCAATGAGCAGTTCTTC
TRBV7-2,TRBJ1-4,TRBD1,.,CASSRQGATNEKLFF,TGTGCCAGCAGCCGTCAGGGGGCAACTAATGAAAAACTGTTTTTT
TRBV6-5,TRBJ1-5,.,.,CASRAGQYNQPQHF,TGTGCCAGCAGAGCCGGACAGTACAATCAGCCCCAGCATTTT
TRBV30,TRBJ1-1,TRBD1,.,CAWIPDRPFFAFF,TGTGCCTGGATTCCGGACAGGCCCTTTTTTGCTTTCTTT
TRBV5-4,TRBJ2-7,.,.,CASSFAGDSYEQYF,TGTGCCAGCAGCTTTGCAGGGGATTCCTACGAGCAGTACTTC
TRBV4-1,TRBJ2-2,TRBD2,.,CASSQVSGGNTGELFF,TGCGCCAGCAGCCAAGTAAGCGGGGGGAACACCGGGGAGCTGTTTTTT
TRBV5-4,TRBJ2-3,.,.,CASSSNPYTDTQYF,TGTGCCAGCAGCTCTAACCCTTACACAGATACGCAGTATTTT
TRBV5-4,TRBJ2-3,.,few,CASSLRQLADTQYF,TGTGCCAGCAGCTTGCGGCAACTAGCAGATACGCAGTATTTT
TRBV6-5,TRBJ2-3,.,.,CASSYSRGGWDTQYF,TGTGCCAGCAGTTACTCGAGGGGGGGCTGGGATACGCAGTATTTT
TRBV21-1,TRBJ1-6,.,.,CAPLGAARIYNSPLHF,TGTGCCCCCCTCGGAGCCGCTAGGATCTATAATTCACCCCTCCACTTT
TRBV28,TRBJ2-7,.,.,CASSLVGGSYEQYF,TGTGCCAGCAGTTTAGTAGGGGGCTCCTACGAGCAGTACTTC
TRBV12-5,TRBJ2-1,.,.,CASGLATAYNEQFF,TGTGCTAGTGGTTTGGCAACAGCATACAATGAGCAGTTCTTC
TRBV24-1,TRBJ1-1,.,.,CATSVGGELTEAFF,TGTGCCACCAGTGTGGGGGGAGAGTTGACTGAAGCTTTCTTT
TRBV2,TRBJ1-4,.,.,CASRMVGEKLFF,TGTGCCAGCAGGATGGTGGGCGAAAAACTGTTTTTT
TRBV30,TRBJ2-7,TRBD1,once,CAWSSRGHEQYF,TGTGCCTGGAGTTCCAGGGGGCACGAGCAGTACTTC
TRBV4-1,TRBJ1-2,.,.,CASSQPGQLPHGYTF,TGCGCCAGCAGCCAGCCAGGACAGCTCCCACATGGCTACACCTTC
TRBV2,TRBJ1-2,.,.,CASSLQGYGYTF,TGTGCCAGCAGTTTACAGGGCTATGGCTACACCTTC
TRBV14,TRBJ1-5,.,.,CASSQDLGSPQHF,TGTGCCAGCAGCCAAGATCTGGGGAGTCCCCAGCATTTT
TRBV10-3,TRBJ1-2,.,.,CAIRGGGYYGYTF,TGTGCCATCAGAGGCGGCGGGTACTATGGCTACACCTTC
TRBV28,TRBJ2-7,TRBD1,.,CASSLGQGSYF,TGTGCCAGCAGCCTCGGACAGGGGTCGTACTTC
TRBV11-1,TRBJ2-2,TRBD1,once,CASSSGTGVRTGELFF,TGTGCCAGCAGTTCCGGGACAGGAGTACGCACCGGGGAGCTGTTTTTT
TRBV5-4,TRBJ1-2,TRBD1,.,CASSLQGNYGYTF,TGTGCCAGCAGCCTACAGGGGAACTATGGCTACACCTTC
TRBV28,TRBJ2-1,.,.,CASSGVPLSRGGNEQFF,TGTGCCAGCAGTGGTGTCCCCTTGAGCAGGGGTGGCAATGAGCAGTTCTTC
TRBV3-1/TRBV3-2,TRBJ2-2,.,.,CASSQDRRLTNTGELFF,TGTGCCAGCAGCCAAGATCGGCGGCTTACGAACACCGGGGAGCTGTTTTTT
TRBV6-5,TRBJ2-1,.,.,CASRNYYNEQFF,TGTGCCAGCAGAAACTACTACAATGAGCAGTTCTTC
TRBV28,TRBJ1-2,.,.,CAIQRTFIRGGYTF,TGTGCCATCCAACGGACTTTTATAAGAGGTGGCTACACCTTC
TRBV7-2,TRBJ2-1,.,.,CASSPQTGNRRGMEQFF,TGTGCCAGCAGCCCGCAAACCGGGAATCGCAGAGGGATGGAGCAGTTCTTC
TRBV30,TRBJ2-3,.,.,CAWSPSTLSTDTQYF,TGTGCCTGGAGTCCTAGTACCCTTAGCACAGATACGCAGTATTTT
TRBV18,TRBJ2-4,.,.,CASSPPSLAKNIQYF,TGTGCCAGCTCACCGCCCAGTTTAGCCAAAAACATTCAGTACTTC
TRBV14,TRBJ1-1,.,.,CASSHLQAGAEAFF,TGTGCCAGCAGCCATTTACAGGCGGGGGCTGAAGCTTTCTTT
TRBV10-3,TRBJ1-5,TRBD1,.,CAISESRTGSNQPQHF,TGTGCCATCAGTGAGTCGAGGACAGGGAGCAATCAGCCCCAGCATTTT
TRBV28,TRBJ1-5,.,.,CASSSPGQFDQPQHF,TGTGCCAGCAGTTCTCCTGGACAGTTCGATCAGCCCCAGCATTTT
TRBV28,TRBJ1-2,.,.,CASSFRQLWGGYTF,TGTGCCAGCAGTTTCCGACAGCTTTGGGGTGGCTACACCTTC
TRBV19,TRBJ1-5,.,.,CASQGHSNQPQHF,TGTGCCAGTCAGGGGCATAGCAATCAGCCCCAGCATTTT
TRBV7-9,TRBJ1-1,.,few,CASSGRGGMPSTEAFF,TGTGCCAGCAGCGGCCGGGGCGGGATGCCAAGCACTGAAGCTTTCTTT
TRBV10-3,TRBJ1-1,.,.,CATTGSLNTEAFF,TGTGCCACCACAGGGTCCCTGAACACTGAAGCTTTCTTT
TRBV19,TRBJ1-1,TRBD1,.,CASSTGQGGNTEAFF,TGTGCCAGTAGTACCGGACAGGGGGGGAACACTGAAGCTTTCTTT
TRBV23-1,TRBJ1-5,.,.,CASPWAAYRNQPQHF,TGCGCCAGCCCTTGGGCAGCTTATCGCAATCAGCCCCAGCATTTT
TRBV14,TRBJ1-2,.,.,CASSQAVGPYGYTF,TGTGCCAGCAGCCAGGCCGTTGGGCCATATGGCTACACCTTC
TRBV7-2,TRBJ1-2,.,.,CASSSDPATGNYGYTF,TGTGCCAGCAGCTCGGACCCGGCGACAGGAAACTATGGCTACACCTTC
TRBV3-1/TRBV3-2,TRBJ1-3,.,.,CASSLQASGNTIYF,TGTGCCAGCAGCCTACAGGCCTCTGGAAACACCATATATTTT
TRBV11-1,TRBJ2-1,TRBD2,few,CASSLVAGSYNEQFF,TGTGCCAGCAGCTTAGTAGCGGGTTCCTACAATGAGCAGTTCTTC